The source of this T cell receptor (beta chain) is a study of cytomegalovirus exposure and HLA in healthy donors. General study results and limits: Per published accounts, TCR beta sequences correctly predicted the HLA-A and HLA-B alleles of most subjects. Later analysis demonstrated an association between a missense DCLRE1C variant and TCR beta V- and J-gene trimming.

These donors counted as nominally healthy when sampled, but unrecorded immune exposures were likely. The germline CDR1 and CDR2 sequences are MNHEY and SVGAGI. Trimming stripped 10 bases from V and 7 bases from J, with 16 bases between. The CDR3 runs 13 residues. The study ran its PCR with 60 Vbeta and 13 Jbeta primers. The repertoire was sequenced with immunoSEQ multiplex PCR; TCRdb's copy has only in-frame clones and lacks some. The table shows 120,000 to 150,000 clones, with just over 65% occurring only once. This clone was detected a few times. What it recognizes is unknown. The specimen was PBMCs. The chain is built from TRBV6-5 and TRBJ2-2, with D possibly matching TRBD1 (7 bases). The clonotype comes from a woman aged 60 to 75 in good health and CMV-seronegative. CDR3 DNA sequence: TGTGCCAACGGGCAGGGGGAGGTCGGGGAGCTGTTTTTT. Amino acids: CANGQGEVGELFF.